The present T cell receptor beta chain was sequenced within a study of blood T cell repertoires in COVID-19. Whole-study context: COVID-19 samples, acute and convalescent, were from the United States, Italy and Spain.

Germline CDR1 and CDR2: MGHRA and YSYEKL. This CDR3 comprises 17 residues. V was cut by 1 base and J by 0 bases, with 15 bases left in between. Many counts were recorded for this clone. Cohort placement rested on clinical history that participants reported themselves. Assay: immunoSEQ multiplex PCR; the TCRdb copy retains only in-frame clones and omits some. This sample has 200,000 to 250,000 clones; about 87% occur once, and the top ten carry more than 2.5%. Source material: PBMCs or T cells enriched from blood (not recorded which). The receptor was isolated from a woman aged 30 to 39 who had recovered from COVID-19. The chain recombines TRBV4-1 with TRBJ2-5, with a weak D call TRBD2 (6 bases). CDR3 nucleotide sequence: TGCGCCAGCAGCCAAGTTCGCGTCGGGGGAAACCAAGAGACCCAGTACTTC. Translating it yields CASSQVRVGGNQETQYF.